This T cell receptor beta chain was retrieved from a study of CD8+ T cells in alopecia areata. Study summary: Administration of oral tofacitinib to treated patients was at 5 to 10 mg twice daily.

Points from the study as a whole: Normal scalp showed lower clonality than lesional scalp, especially alopecia totalis/universalis. Tissue-resident alphabeta T cells belonging to normal skin likewise get sequenced within scalp specimens.

Patients with alopecia areata provided lesional scalp punch biopsies as well as peripheral blood. RNA was isolated and reverse transcribed to cDNA, the sequencing template. Sequencing was performed with immunoSEQ multiplex PCR; in TCRdb, only in-frame clones are kept and a portion is missing. The repertoire holds 150,000 or so clones, with just over 65% as singletons. Concerning this clone: Its antigen remains unknown.

This material consisted of CD8+ T cells sorted from blood, taken at week 0. This TCR was recovered from a human donor with alopecia areata.

In nucleotides, the CDR3 is TGTGCCAGCTCGGGACTAGCGGGGTTGGATACGCAGTATTTT. It is translated as CASSGLAGLDTQYF. The chain recombines TRBV6-1 with TRBJ2-3; 13 bases line up with TRBD2. Germline V gene lookup returns CDR1 MNHNS and CDR2 SASEGT. V lost 8 bases to trimming and J lost 6 bases; unmatched junction nucleotides: 5. The CDR3 is made up of 14 amino acids.